This T cell receptor (beta chain) was retrieved from a study of shared clonotypes between healthy human individuals. Looking at the study overall: CD8 memory received one plate per donor, CD8 naive two, CD4 memory three and CD4 naive three.

Clones were read by immunoSEQ multiplex PCR, and TCRdb kept only the in-frame ones, dropping some. The sample lists millions of clones, 90% to 95% occurring once. This CDR3 is built from 14 residues. Germline CDR1 is SGHAT and CDR2 is FQNNGV. Losses at the gene ends were 6 bases for V and 4 bases for J; bases not matched to a gene: 9. Broader study findings: Generally, naive subsets (rather than memory subsets) showed larger estimated richness. When compared with the clonotypes that were shared by all four sorted-subset donors, the non-shared clonotypes turned out to have lower generation probabilities. An effect of sequencing depth on clonotype sharing among donors was expected.

On this clone: Its antigen is undetermined.

This clonotype was sampled from a man younger than 35 in good health. The genes are TRBV11-2 and TRBJ2-7; 7 nucleotides align to TRBD2. Sequencing used naive CD4+ T cells sorted from blood. Specified subset: CD45RA+ positively selected. The DNA for the CDR3 is TGTGCCAGCAGACGCGGACTAGGACGGTACGAGCAGTACTTC. Translating gives CASRRGLGRYEQYF.